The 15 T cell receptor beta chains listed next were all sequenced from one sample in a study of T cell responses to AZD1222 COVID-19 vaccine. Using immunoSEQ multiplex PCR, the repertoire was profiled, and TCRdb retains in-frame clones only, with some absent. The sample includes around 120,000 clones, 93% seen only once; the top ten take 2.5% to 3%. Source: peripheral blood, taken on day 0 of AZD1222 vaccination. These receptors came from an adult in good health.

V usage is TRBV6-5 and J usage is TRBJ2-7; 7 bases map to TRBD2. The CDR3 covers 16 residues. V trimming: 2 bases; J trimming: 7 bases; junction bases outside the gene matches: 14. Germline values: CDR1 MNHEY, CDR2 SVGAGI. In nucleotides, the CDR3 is TGTGCCAGCAGTTACCATTCCGGGACTACGCTGGCGGAGCAGTACTTC. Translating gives CASSYHSGTTLAEQYF.

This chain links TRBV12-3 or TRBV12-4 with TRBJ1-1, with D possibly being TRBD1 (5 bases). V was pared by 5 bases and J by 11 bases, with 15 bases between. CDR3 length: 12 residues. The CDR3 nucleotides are TGTGCCAGCAGTCCTCAGGGATCGTCGGCTTTCTTT. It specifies CASSPQGSSAFF.

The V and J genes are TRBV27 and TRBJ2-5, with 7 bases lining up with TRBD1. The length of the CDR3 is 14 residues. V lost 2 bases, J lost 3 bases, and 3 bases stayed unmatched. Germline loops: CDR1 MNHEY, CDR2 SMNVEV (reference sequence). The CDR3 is CASSLEGAEETQYF. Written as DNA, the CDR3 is TGTGCCAGCAGTTTAGAGGGGGCAGAAGAGACCCAGTACTTC.

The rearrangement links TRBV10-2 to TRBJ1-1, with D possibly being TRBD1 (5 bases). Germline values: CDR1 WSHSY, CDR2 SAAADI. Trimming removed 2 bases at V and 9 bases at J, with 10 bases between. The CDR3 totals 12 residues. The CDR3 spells CASSEDSLKAFF. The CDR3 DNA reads TGCGCCAGCAGTGAGGACAGCTTGAAAGCTTTCTTT.

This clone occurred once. Here the CDR3 DNA reads TGCGCCAGCAGAATGGACAGGACGACCTACAATGAGCAGTTCTTC. It codes for CASRMDRTTYNEQFF. The chain couples TRBV10-2 to TRBJ2-1; 7 bases are a match to TRBD1. In germline, CDR1 is WSHSY, CDR2 SAAADI. This CDR3 has 15 amino acids. The trim removed 6 bases at V and 2 bases at J, leaving 7 bases unmatched.

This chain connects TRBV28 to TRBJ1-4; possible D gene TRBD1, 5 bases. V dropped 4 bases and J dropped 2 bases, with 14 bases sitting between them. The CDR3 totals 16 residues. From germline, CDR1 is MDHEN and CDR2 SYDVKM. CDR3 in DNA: TGTGCCAGCAGTTCCCCCGGGGGGAGCACTAATGAAAAACTGTTTTTT. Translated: CASSSPGGSTNEKLFF.

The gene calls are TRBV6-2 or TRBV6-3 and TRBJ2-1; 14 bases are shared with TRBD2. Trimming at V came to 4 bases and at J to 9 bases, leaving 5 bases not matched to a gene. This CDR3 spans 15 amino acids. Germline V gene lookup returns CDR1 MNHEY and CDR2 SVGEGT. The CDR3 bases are TGTGCCAGCAGTTCCGGGACTAGCGGGAGTAGTGAGCAGTTCTTC. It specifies CASSSGTSGSSEQFF.

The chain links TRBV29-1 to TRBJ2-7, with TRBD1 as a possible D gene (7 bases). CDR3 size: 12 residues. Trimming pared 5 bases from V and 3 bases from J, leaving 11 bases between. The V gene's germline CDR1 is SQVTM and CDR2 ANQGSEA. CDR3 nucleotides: TGCAGCGTTTCAGGGGGAGGCTACGAGCAGTACTTC. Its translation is CSVSGGGYEQYF.

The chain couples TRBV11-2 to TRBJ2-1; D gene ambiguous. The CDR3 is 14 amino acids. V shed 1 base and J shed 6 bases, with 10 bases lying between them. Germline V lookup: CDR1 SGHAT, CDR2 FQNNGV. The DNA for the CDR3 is TGTGCCAGCAGCTTAGTCAGGCCTTTCAATGAGCAGTTCTTC. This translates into CASSLVRPFNEQFF.

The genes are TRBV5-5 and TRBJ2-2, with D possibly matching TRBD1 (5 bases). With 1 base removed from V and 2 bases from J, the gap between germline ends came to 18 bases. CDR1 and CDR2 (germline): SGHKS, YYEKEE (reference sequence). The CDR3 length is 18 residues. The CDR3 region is CASSLPDRVGVNTGELFF. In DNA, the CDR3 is TGTGCCAGCAGCTTGCCTGACAGAGTGGGTGTCAACACCGGGGAGCTGTTTTTT.

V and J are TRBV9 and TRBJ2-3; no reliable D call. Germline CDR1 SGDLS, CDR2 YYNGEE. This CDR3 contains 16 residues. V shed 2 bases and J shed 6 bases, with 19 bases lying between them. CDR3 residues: CASSVGTDTLSDTQYF. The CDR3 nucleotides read TGTGCCAGCAGCGTCGGAACCGACACCCTCTCTGATACGCAGTATTTT.

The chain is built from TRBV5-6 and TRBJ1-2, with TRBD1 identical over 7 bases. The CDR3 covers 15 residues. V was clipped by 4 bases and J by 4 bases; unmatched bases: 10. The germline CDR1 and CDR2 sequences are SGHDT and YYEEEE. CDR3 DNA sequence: TGTGCCAGCAGCACCGGGACAGAGGAGGGCTATGGCTACACCTTC. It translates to CASSTGTEEGYGYTF.

The DNA for the CDR3 is TGCGCCAGCAGCTTACTAGGGACAGATACGCAGTATTTT. Its protein is CASSLLGTDTQYF. This chain uses TRBV5-1 with TRBJ2-3; perhaps TRBD2 as D (5 bases). Trimming shortened V by 2 bases and J by 3 bases, and 7 bases separated the two germline ends. This CDR3 is 13 amino acids long. Germline V gives CDR1 SGHRS, CDR2 YFSETQ.

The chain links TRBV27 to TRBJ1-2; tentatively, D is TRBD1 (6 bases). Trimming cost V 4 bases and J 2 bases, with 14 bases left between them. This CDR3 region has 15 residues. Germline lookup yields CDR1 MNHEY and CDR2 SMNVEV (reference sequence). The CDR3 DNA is TGTGCCAGCAGTTACCAGGGGACCCTCAACTATGGCTACACCTTC. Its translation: CASSYQGTLNYGYTF.

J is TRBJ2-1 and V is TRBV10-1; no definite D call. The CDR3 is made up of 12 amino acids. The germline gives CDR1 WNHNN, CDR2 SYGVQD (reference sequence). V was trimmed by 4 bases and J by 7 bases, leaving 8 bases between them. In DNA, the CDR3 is TGCGCCAGCAGTGGGCTAGGGAATGAGCAGTTCTTC. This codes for CASSGLGNEQFF.